The sequence of this TCR beta chain was determined in a study of CD8+ T cells in alopecia areata. Study results and limitations: Scalp sequencing captures resident alphabeta T cells of normal skin too. Scalp clonality, together with expanded CD8+ clones among the top 100, fell significantly with tofacitinib.

Trimming took 5 bases from V and 2 from J, leaving 15 bases between them. This CDR3 comprises 15 residues. Looked up from germline, CDR1 is MNHEY and CDR2 is SMNVEV (reference sequence). Of note for this clone: The antigen is unknown.

RNA extraction was followed by reverse transcription into cDNA, which acted as the sequencing template. Method: immunoSEQ multiplex PCR; TCRdb's copy keeps in-frame clones and lacks some. The data contain about 76,000 clones, over 25% of them seen just once; the ten biggest clones take up 15%. The treatment denotes: oral pan-JAK inhibitor, 5-10 mg twice daily. The sequences come from CD8+ T cells sorted from blood, collected at week 4, from a patient treated with tofacitinib. This receptor was identified in a human donor with alopecia areata. This chain connects TRBV27 to TRBJ2-5, with D maybe TRBD2 (6 bases). This CDR3 reads CASSPGVEQQETQYF. The CDR3 region has the DNA TGTGCCAGCAGTCCGGGGGTAGAGCAACAAGAGACCCAGTACTTC.